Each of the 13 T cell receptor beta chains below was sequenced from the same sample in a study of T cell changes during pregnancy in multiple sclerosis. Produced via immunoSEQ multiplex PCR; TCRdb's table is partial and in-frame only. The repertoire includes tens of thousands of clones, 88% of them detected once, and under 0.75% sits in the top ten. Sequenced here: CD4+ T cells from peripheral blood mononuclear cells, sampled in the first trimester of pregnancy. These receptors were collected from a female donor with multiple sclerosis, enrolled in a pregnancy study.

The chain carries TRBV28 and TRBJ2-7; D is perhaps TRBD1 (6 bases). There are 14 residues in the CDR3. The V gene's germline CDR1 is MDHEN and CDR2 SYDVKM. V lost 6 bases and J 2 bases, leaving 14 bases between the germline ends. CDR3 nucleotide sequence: TGTGCCAGCAGCTCTCCGGACAGAACCTACGAGCAGTACTTC. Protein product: CASSSPDRTYEQYF.

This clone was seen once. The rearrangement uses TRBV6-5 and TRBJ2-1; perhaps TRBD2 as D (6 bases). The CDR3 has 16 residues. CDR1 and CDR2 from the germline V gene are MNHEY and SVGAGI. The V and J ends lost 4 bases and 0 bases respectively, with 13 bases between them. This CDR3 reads CASSFIADLSYNEQFF. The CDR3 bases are TGTGCCAGCAGTTTTATAGCGGATCTCTCCTACAATGAGCAGTTCTTC.

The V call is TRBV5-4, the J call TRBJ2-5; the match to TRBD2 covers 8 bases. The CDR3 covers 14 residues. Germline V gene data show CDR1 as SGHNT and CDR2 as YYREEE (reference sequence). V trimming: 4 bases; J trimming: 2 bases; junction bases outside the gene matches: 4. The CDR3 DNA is TGTGCCAGCAGCCAAGCGGGGGTACAAGAGACCCAGTACTTC. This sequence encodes CASSQAGVQETQYF.

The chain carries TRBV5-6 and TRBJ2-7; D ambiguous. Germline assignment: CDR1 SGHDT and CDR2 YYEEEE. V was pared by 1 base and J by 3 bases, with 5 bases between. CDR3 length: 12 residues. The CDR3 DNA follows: TGTGCCAGCAGCTTGAACAGCTACGAGCAGTACTTC. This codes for CASSLNSYEQYF.

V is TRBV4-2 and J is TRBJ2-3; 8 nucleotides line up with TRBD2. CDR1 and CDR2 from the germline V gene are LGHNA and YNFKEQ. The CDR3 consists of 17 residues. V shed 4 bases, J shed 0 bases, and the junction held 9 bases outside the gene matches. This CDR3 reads CASSLNAGGTSTDTQYF. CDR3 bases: TGTGCCAGCAGCCTCAACGCGGGGGGCACGAGCACAGATACGCAGTATTTT.

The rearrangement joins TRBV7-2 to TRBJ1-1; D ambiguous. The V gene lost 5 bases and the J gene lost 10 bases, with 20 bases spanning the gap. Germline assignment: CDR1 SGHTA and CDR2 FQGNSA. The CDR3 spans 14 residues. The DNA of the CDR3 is TGTGCCAGCAGCCCTAAATGGGCAGGCTTCCGAGCTTTCTTT. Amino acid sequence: CASSPKWAGFRAFF.

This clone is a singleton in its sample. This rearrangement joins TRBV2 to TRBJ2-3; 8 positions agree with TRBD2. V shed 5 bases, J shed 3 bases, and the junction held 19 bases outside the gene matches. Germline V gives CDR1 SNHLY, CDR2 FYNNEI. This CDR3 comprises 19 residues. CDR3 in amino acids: CASSIQAGLGGEGTDTQYF. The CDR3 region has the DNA TGTGCCAGCAGTATTCAGGCGGGACTAGGGGGAGAAGGGACAGATACGCAGTATTTT.

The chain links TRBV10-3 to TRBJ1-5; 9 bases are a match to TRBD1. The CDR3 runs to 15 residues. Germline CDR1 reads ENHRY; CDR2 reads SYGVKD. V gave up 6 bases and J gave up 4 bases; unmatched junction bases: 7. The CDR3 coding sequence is TGTGCCATCAGCCGGGACAGGGCGGCGAATCAGCCCCAGCATTTT. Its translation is CAISRDRAANQPQHF.

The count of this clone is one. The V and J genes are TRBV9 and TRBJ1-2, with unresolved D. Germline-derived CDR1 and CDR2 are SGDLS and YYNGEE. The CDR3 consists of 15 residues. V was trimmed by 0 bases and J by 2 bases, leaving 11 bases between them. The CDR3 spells CASSVGNRLNYGYTF. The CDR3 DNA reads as TGTGCCAGCAGCGTAGGGAACAGATTAAACTATGGCTACACCTTC.

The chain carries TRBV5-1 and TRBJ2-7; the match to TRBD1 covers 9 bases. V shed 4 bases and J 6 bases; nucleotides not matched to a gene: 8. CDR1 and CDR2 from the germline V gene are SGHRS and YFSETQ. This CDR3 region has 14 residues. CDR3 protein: CASSAGQGYGEQYF. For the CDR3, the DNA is TGCGCCAGCAGCGCGGGACAGGGATATGGCGAGCAGTACTTC.

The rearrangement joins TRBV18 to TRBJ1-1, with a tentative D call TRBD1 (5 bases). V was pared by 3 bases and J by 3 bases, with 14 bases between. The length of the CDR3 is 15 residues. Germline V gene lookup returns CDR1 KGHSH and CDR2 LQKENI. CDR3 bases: TGTGCCAGCTCACCGCCTATTCCAGGGTACACTGAAGCTTTCTTT. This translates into CASSPPIPGYTEAFF. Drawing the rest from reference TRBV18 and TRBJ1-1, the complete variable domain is NAGVMQNPRHLVRRRGQEARLRCSPMKGHSHVYWYRQLPEEGLKFMVYLQKENIIDESGMPKERFSAEFPKEGPSILRIQQVVRGDSAAYFCASSPPIPGYTEAFFGQGTRLTVV.

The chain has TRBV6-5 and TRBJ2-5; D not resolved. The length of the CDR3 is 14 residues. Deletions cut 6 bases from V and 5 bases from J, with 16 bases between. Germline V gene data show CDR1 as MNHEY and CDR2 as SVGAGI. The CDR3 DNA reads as TGTGCCAGCAGCCCGCGACTCATTTCGGAGACCCAGTACTTC. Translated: CASSPRLISETQYF.

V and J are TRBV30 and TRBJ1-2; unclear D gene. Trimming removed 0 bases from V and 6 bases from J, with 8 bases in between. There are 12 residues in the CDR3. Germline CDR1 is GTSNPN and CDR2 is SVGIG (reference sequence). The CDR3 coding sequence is TGTGCCTGGAGTGTAGGAGGGCATGGCTACACCTTC. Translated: CAWSVGGHGYTF.